This record covers a single T cell receptor beta chain. This sample was included in a study of cytomegalovirus exposure and HLA in healthy donors. V was clipped by 4 bases and J by 2 bases; unmatched bases: 12. The CDR3 is 18 amino acids. Germline V gene lookup returns CDR1 SGHRS and CDR2 YFSETQ. This PCR relied on a set of 60 Vbeta primers and 13 Jbeta primers. The data were produced by immunoSEQ multiplex PCR, yet TCRdb's version contains in-frame clones alone and is incomplete. This sample carries some 91,000 clones, 65% to 80% of them seen once, and the ten largest clones take over 6%. The sample comprised PBMCs. This clonotype was sampled from a man in his forties in good health and CMV-seropositive. This chain links TRBV5-1 with TRBJ2-7; 13 bases are shared with TRBD2. CDR3 amino acids: CASSPGLAGYQTTYEQYF. The CDR3 DNA sequence: TGCGCCAGCAGCCCGGGACTAGCGGGGTATCAGACCACCTACGAGCAGTACTTC. The full variable domain, with the rest looked up from reference TRBV5-1 and TRBJ2-7, is KAGVTQTPRYLIKTRGQQVTLSCSPISGHRSVSWYQQTPGQGLQFLFEYFSETQRNKGNFPGRFSGRQFSNSRSEMNVSTLELGDSALYLCASSPGLAGYQTTYEQYFGPGTRLTVT.